The rows below give T cell receptor beta chains drawn from one sample of a study of siplizumab effects on memory and regulatory T cells. Sequenced by immunoSEQ multiplex PCR; TCRdb stores in-frame clones only, minus some. The data show roughly 56,000 clones, around 97% seen once. The sequenced material came from naive CD8+ T cells sorted from blood. The receptors come from a human donor in good health. CDR3s include the opening cysteine and the closing phenylalanine or tryptophan. The D gene is left open where the match is weak. Expanded clones are given a class, and other clones once, few, many or no size at all.

NA	TRBV29-1	TRBJ2-7	TRBD1	CSVNRDSAYEQYF	TGCAGCGTCAACCGGGACAGTGCCTACGAGCAGTACTTC
NA	TRBV5-1	TRBJ2-1	TRBD2	CASVYGGRPYNEQFF	TGCGCCAGCGTCTATGGCGGGAGACCTTACAATGAGCAGTTCTTC
NA	TRBV27	TRBJ2-6	NA	CASSFYFTSGANVLTF	TGTGCCAGCAGTTTTTATTTTACCTCTGGGGCCAACGTCCTGACTTTC
NA	TRBV7-9	TRBJ2-3	NA	CASSLGVGTDTQYF	TGTGCCAGCAGCTTAGGAGTCGGGACAGATACGCAGTATTTT
NA	TRBV11-3	TRBJ1-1	TRBD1	CASSLTGGVTEAFF	TGTGCCAGCAGTCTGACAGGGGGCGTCACTGAAGCTTTCTTT
NA	TRBV7-8	TRBJ1-1	NA	CASSLGGITEAFF	TGTGCCAGCAGCTTAGGGGGGATCACTGAAGCTTTCTTT
NA	TRBV7-8	TRBJ1-2	NA	CASSLVRGEGYTF	TGTGCCAGCAGCTTAGTAAGGGGTGAGGGCTACACCTTC
NA	TRBV15	TRBJ2-7	NA	CATSRATHSYEQYF	TGTGCCACCAGTCGAGCCACCCACTCCTACGAGCAGTACTTC
NA	TRBV5-4	TRBJ1-1	NA	CASSFKQANTEAFF	TGTGCCAGCAGCTTCAAACAGGCTAACACTGAAGCTTTCTTT
NA	TRBV7-3	TRBJ2-1	TRBD2	CASSLMRREAAYNEQFF	TGTGCCAGCAGCTTAATGCGGCGGGAGGCCGCCTACAATGAGCAGTTCTTC
NA	TRBV29-1	TRBJ2-3	TRBD2	CSVVPGLATGTDTQYF	TGCAGCGTCGTCCCGGGACTAGCGACTGGCACAGATACGCAGTATTTT
NA	TRBV12-5	TRBJ1-5	NA	CASGPLGQPQHF	TGTGCTAGTGGTCCCCTTGGTCAGCCCCAGCATTTT
NA	TRBV7-8	TRBJ2-1	TRBD2	CASSSYGLAGDSYNEQFF	TGTGCCAGCAGCTCCTACGGCCTAGCGGGAGATTCCTACAATGAGCAGTTCTTC
NA	TRBV6-1	TRBJ2-7	NA	CASSEALRGYEQYF	TGTGCCAGCAGTGAAGCGCTTCGAGGGTACGAGCAGTACTTC
NA	TRBV21-1	TRBJ2-4	NA	CASSNRGVSRYF	TGTGCCAGCAGCAACCGGGGCGTTTCACGGTACTTC
once	TRBV29-1	TRBJ2-7	TRBD2	CSVEGGVDEQYF	TGCAGCGTTGAGGGGGGGGTTGACGAGCAGTACTTC
NA	TRBV13	TRBJ1-4	NA	CASSFSYDEKLFF	TGTGCCAGCAGCTTTTCCTACGATGAAAAACTGTTTTTT
NA	TRBV5-6	TRBJ1-5	NA	CASSAGFVLDQPQHF	TGTGCCAGCAGCGCTGGGTTCGTCCTAGATCAGCCCCAGCATTTT
NA	TRBV7-9	TRBJ2-3	TRBD1	CASSLVTGDTDTQYF	TGTGCCAGCAGCTTAGTAACAGGGGACACAGATACGCAGTATTTT
NA	TRBV28	TRBJ2-7	NA	CASTMGRGSYEQYF	TGTGCCAGCACCATGGGCAGGGGATCCTACGAGCAGTACTTC
NA	TRBV29-1	TRBJ2-1	TRBD2	CSVEDALAGGYNEQFF	TGCAGCGTTGAAGATGCGCTAGCGGGAGGGTACAATGAGCAGTTCTTC
NA	TRBV12-5	TRBJ2-1	NA	CASGLGNEQFF	TGTGCTAGTGGTTTGGGTAATGAGCAGTTCTTC
NA	TRBV18	TRBJ1-3	NA	CASSPTSRRNTIYF	TGTGCCAGCTCACCGACCTCTAGGCGTAACACCATATATTTT
NA	TRBV4-2	TRBJ2-1	NA	CASSPRSGDSSYNEQFF	TGTGCCAGCAGCCCAAGATCTGGCGACAGCTCCTACAATGAGCAGTTCTTC
NA	TRBV11-3	TRBJ2-5	TRBD1	CASSLADYDRAQETQYF	TGTGCCAGCAGCTTGGCCGACTATGACAGGGCACAAGAGACCCAGTACTTC
NA	TRBV7-3	TRBJ2-7	NA	CASSPHAEHYEQYF	TGTGCCAGCAGCCCTCACGCGGAGCACTACGAGCAGTACTTC